This TCR beta chain was obtained from a study of blood T cell repertoires in COVID-19. V shed 7 bases and J 6 bases; nucleotides not matched to a gene: 8. This CDR3 has 13 residues. Looked up from germline, CDR1 is MNHEY and CDR2 is SVGAGI. TCRdb's table, derived via immunoSEQ multiplex PCR, lists solely in-frame clones and lacks some. This table has about 190,000 clones, about 81% appearing once. Seattle enrolled patients during active infection and tracked them longitudinally. The clonotype originates from a woman older than 75 with COVID-19, enrolled during active disease. This chain joins TRBV6-5 and TRBJ2-7; TRBD1 agrees at 8 bases. The sample taken for sequencing was peripheral blood. CDR3: CASTVDRASEQYF. DNA for the CDR3: TGTGCCAGCACCGTGGACAGGGCAAGCGAGCAGTACTTC.